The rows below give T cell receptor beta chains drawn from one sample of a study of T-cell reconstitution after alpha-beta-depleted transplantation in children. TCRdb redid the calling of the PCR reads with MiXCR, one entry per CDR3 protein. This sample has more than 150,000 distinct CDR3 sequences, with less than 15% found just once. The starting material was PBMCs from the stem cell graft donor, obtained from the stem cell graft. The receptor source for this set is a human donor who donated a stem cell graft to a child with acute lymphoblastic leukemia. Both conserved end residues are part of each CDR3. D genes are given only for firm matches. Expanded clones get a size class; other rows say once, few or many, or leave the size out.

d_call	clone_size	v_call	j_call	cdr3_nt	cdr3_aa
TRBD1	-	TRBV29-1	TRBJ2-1	TGCAGCGTTGAAGTTAGCAGGGGGAGCTTAAGCTCCTACAATGAGCAGTTCTTC	CSVEVSRGSLSSYNEQFF
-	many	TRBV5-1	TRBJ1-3	TGCGCCAGCAGCTTAAGCCCCGAAGGGGACACCATATATTTT	CASSLSPEGDTIYF
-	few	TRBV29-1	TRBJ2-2	TGCAGCGTTGAAGCGGAGAACACCGGGGAGCTGTTTTTT	CSVEAENTGELFF
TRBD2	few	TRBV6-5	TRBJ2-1	TGTGCCAGCAGTTTCCCGGGACTAGATTTGTTCTTC	CASSFPGLDLFF
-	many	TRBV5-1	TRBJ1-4	TGCGCCAGCAGCGACGGGACCGAGGGTAGAGAAAAACTGTTTTTT	CASSDGTEGREKLFF
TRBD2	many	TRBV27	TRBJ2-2	TGTGCCAGCAATGGGGCGGGAGGGACCGGGGAGCTGTTTTTT	CASNGAGGTGELFF
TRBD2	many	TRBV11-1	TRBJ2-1	TGTGCCAGCAGCCATGGGGGCGGGGGGACTACTTTCTCCTACAATGAGCAGTTCTTC	CASSHGGGGTTFSYNEQFF
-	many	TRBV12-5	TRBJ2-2	TGTGCTAGTGGTTTGGATTCCGCTGGGGAGCTGTTTTTT	CASGLDSAGELFF
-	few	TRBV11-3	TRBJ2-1	TGTGCCAGCAGCCTACCTAGGATAGAGCAGTTCTTC	CASSLPRIEQFF
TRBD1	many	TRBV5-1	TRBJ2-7	TGCGCCAGCAGCTTGGCGCCCGGGACAGCGCAGTTGCCTACCTTCTACGAGCAGTACTTC	CASSLAPGTAQLPTFYEQYF
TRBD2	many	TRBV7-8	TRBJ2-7	TGTGCCAGCAGCGCAGAGACTAGCGGTAACTACGAGCAGTACTTC	CASSAETSGNYEQYF
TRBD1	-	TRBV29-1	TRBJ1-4	TGCAGCGTTGAGACAGGGGTTGAAAAACTGTTTTTT	CSVETGVEKLFF
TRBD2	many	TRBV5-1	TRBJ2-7	TGCGCCAGCAGCCCCCTTGGTAGCGGGATCTACGAGCAGTACTTC	CASSPLGSGIYEQYF
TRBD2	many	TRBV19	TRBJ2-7	TGTGCCAGTAGTACCTCTAGCGGGAGAGGCTACGAGCAGTACTTC	CASSTSSGRGYEQYF
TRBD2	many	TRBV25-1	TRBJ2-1	TGTGCCAGCAGTGAATATAATGCTAGCGGGAGCTCCTACAATGAGCAGTTCTTC	CASSEYNASGSSYNEQFF
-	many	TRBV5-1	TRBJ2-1	TGCGCCAGCAGCTTTGGGCGGGAGCAGTTCTTC	CASSFGREQFF
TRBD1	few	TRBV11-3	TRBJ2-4	TGTGCCAGCAGCTTTCAAGGTCTGGGGACAGAGGGAAGCAAAAACATTCAGTACTTC	CASSFQGLGTEGSKNIQYF
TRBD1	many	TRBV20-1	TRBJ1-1	TGCAGTGCTCCCGGACAGGGGACCATGAACACTGAAGCTTTCTTT	CSAPGQGTMNTEAFF
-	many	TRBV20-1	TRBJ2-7	TGCAGTGCTAGAGATCCGGACAACTACGAGCAGTACTTC	CSARDPDNYEQYF
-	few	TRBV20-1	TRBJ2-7	TGCAGTGCTAGAGGGACTTTAACCGACGAGCAGTACTTC	CSARGTLTDEQYF
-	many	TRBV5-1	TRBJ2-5	TGCGCCAGCAGTCGTGGGGGGAGCGAGACCCAGTACTTC	CASSRGGSETQYF
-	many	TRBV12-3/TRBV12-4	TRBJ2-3	TGTGCCAGCAGTTCCACTGGGTCAGATACGCAGTATTTT	CASSSTGSDTQYF
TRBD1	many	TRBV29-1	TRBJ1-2	TGCAGCGTTGAGTTCTTCCTAAGTTGGCAGGGGGCTGGCTACACCTTC	CSVEFFLSWQGAGYTF
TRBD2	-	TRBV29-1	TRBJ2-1	TGCAGCGTGCGACTAGCGGGAGAAGGCGAGCAGTTCTTC	CSVRLAGEGEQFF
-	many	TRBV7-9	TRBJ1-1	TGTGCCAGCAGCTTACTTAAGACTGAAGCTTTCTTT	CASSLLKTEAFF
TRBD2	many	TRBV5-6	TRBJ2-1	TGTGCCAGCAGTTGGGGGGGATTCTACAATGAGCAGTTCTTC	CASSWGGFYNEQFF
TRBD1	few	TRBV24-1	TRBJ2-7	TGTGCCACCAGTGTCTTGGACAGGGAAGCCTACGAGCAGTACTTC	CATSVLDREAYEQYF
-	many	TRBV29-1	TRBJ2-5	TGCAGCGCTTCAAATTCCGAAGAGACCCAGTACTTC	CSASNSEETQYF